This TCR beta chain was identified during a study of CD8+CD57+ T cells in acquired aplastic anemia (dated by TCRdb to between 2018 and 2020). Study-level background: On average, sorted CD4+ and CD8+ cells yielded 3.2 ug of extracted DNA, with a range of about 0.19 to 30 ug. Healthy donor samples averaged about 10 million reads for CD4+ and around 12 million for CD8+ cells.

Overall results and qualifications from the work: Around 31 CD8+ CDR3 sequences were shared between patients and controls but appeared highly expressed in patients and within their immunodominant clones. No significant difference in CD8+ Simpson's diversity was found between patients and healthy controls (P=0.060).

Spanning cysteine to phenylalanine, the CDR3 consists of 14 amino acids. Of all the DNA, just the CDR3 is kept, 42 bases in frame from base 1. For CDR1 and CDR2, the germline V gene (reference sequence) lists DFQATT and SNEGSKA. Trimmed from V: 6 bases; trimmed from J: 4 bases; junction bases lacking a gene match: 7. Many counts were recorded for this clonotype. Its antigen is not yet known. No base-level quality is on record; no much larger clone is a single base apart. Genomic DNA served as template for TCR beta VDJ combination and CDR3 sequence profiling. An Illumina HiSeq 2000 was used for TCR repertoire sequencing. Turning to the authors' computational methods: TRBV/TRBJ rearrangement plots, CDR3 size and DJ length profiles, and Simpson's diversity index were used to evaluate the repertoires. The most abundant DNA sequence in the deep sequencing data was defined as the immunodominant clone. CDR3 amino acid sequences were screened for sharing across subjects and were compared with published repertoires and the VDJdb database. The public sequencing data were trimmed at Q25 with fastp and processed into clonotypes with MiXCR by TCRdb, which kept only in-frame beta chains. Every entry covers one CDR3 protein and lists the most common genes and DNA from its rows. In this record, the V and J calls reflect TCRdb's handling and not the investigators' own analysis. The sample table lists a few hundred thousand distinct CDR3 sequences, 34% of them with a count of one. Around 1.1% of the sample belongs to the ten largest clones.

TCR repertoires of sorted CD4+ and CD8+ blood T cells from severe aplastic anemia patients and healthy subjects were deep-sequenced in the study. Ficoll-Paque density gradient centrifugation was used to isolate peripheral blood mononuclear cells. CD4+ and CD8+ T cells were sorted by FACS or magnetic beads before DNA extraction. This chain joins TRBV20-1 to TRBJ2-3; the central 10 bases match TRBD2. Material: sorted CD4+, CD8+, or CD8+CD57+ T cells (not recorded which) from PBMCs. This clonotype originated in a human donor in good health, serving as a control. DNA sequence: TGCAGTGCCCAGTATAGCGGGAGGTCAGATACGCAGTATTTT. Translated, it gives CSAQYSGRSDTQYF.